A single sample gave rise to the 17 T cell receptor beta chains below, sequenced in a study of blood T cells in healthy people across ages. Sample-barcoded 5' priming and a J-beta primer mix drove a second PCR of about 6 to 12 cycles. TCRdb itself ran the 5' RACE reads through MiXCR, one entry per CDR3 protein. The repertoire holds 540,000 or so distinct CDR3 sequences, with more than 20% as singletons. This same sample was also taken into another study, of T cells of mothers and their children.

What was sequenced was blood. These receptors all come from a boy between 10 and 17 years old in good health.

This rearrangement joins TRBV10-2 to TRBJ2-5; the D is unclear. Gene TRBJ2-7 matches the end of the DNA better, so the J call may be wrong. The V gene's germline CDR1 is WSHSY and CDR2 SAAADI. This CDR3 region has 13 residues. The CDR3 protein is CATLDGRSYEQYF. The DNA of the CDR3 is TGCGCCACCCTGGATGGGCGTTCCTACGAGCAGTACTTC.

V usage is TRBV5-1 and J usage is TRBJ2-3, with D tentatively TRBD2 (7 bases). The CDR3 has 16 amino acids. Trimming stripped 5 bases from V and 4 bases from J, with 20 bases between. The V gene's germline CDR1 is SGHRS and CDR2 YFSETQ. The CDR3 here is CASSLQGGGAADTQYF. The CDR3 DNA sequence: TGCGCCAGCAGTCTCCAAGGGGGAGGGGCCGCAGATACGCAGTATTTT.

The gene calls are TRBV20-1 and TRBJ2-5; D might be TRBD1 (6 bases). This CDR3 region has 14 residues. CDR1 and CDR2 from the germline V gene are DFQATT and SNEGSKA (reference sequence). The germline V and J ends were trimmed by 2 bases and 3 bases, with 13 bases remaining between them. Here the CDR3 reads CSARYSAGEETQYF. DNA of the CDR3: TGCAGTGCTAGATATTCGGCAGGGGAAGAGACCCAGTACTTC.

This clonotype was seen only a few times. The rearrangement uses TRBV10-3 and TRBJ2-1, with 11 bases fitting TRBD2. This CDR3 contains 17 residues. The trim removed 2 bases at V and 2 bases at J, leaving 5 bases unmatched. Looked up from germline, CDR1 is ENHRY and CDR2 is SYGVKD. CDR3 region: CAISELLTSGTYNEQFF. The CDR3 region has the DNA TGTGCCATCAGTGAGCTCCTGACTAGCGGGACCTACAATGAGCAGTTCTTC.

The chain recombines TRBV6-1 with TRBJ2-3; TRBD1 aligns across 11 bases. V gave up 4 bases and J gave up 4 bases; unmatched junction bases: 7. Germline assignment: CDR1 MNHNS and CDR2 SASEGT. CDR3 length: 16 residues. The CDR3 nucleotides read TGTGCCAGCAGTGTTGGACAGGGGGCTTGGGCAGATACGCAGTATTTT. Protein product: CASSVGQGAWADTQYF.

This rearrangement joins TRBV7-8 to TRBJ2-5, with TRBD1 matching over 12 bases. The CDR3 extends over 14 amino acids. Trimming at V came to 5 bases and at J to 10 bases, leaving 8 bases not matched to a gene. The V gene's germline CDR1 is SGHVS and CDR2 FQNEAQ. The CDR3 protein is CASSIRDRGLLQYF. In DNA form, the CDR3 reads TGTGCCAGCAGCATTAGGGACAGGGGGCTTCTCCAGTACTTC. Variable domain in full (rest from reference TRBV7-8 and TRBJ2-5): GAGVSQSPRYKVAKRGQDVALRCDPISGHVSLFWYQQALGQGPEFLTYFQNEAQLDKSGLPSDRFFAERPEGSVSTLKIQRTQQEDSAVYLCASSIRDRGLLQYFGPGTRLLVL.

This clonotype was counted between two and nine times. The J gene is TRBJ2-5, the V gene TRBV27; 11 bases align to TRBD1. The germline V gene encodes CDR1 MNHEY and CDR2 SMNVEV (reference sequence). The CDR3 is 13 amino acids. Unmatched junction bases numbered 10, after V lost 5 bases and J lost 14 bases. In nucleotides, the CDR3 is TGTGCCAGCAGTATCATTGGACAGGGGGCGACTTACTTC. Its translation: CASSIIGQGATYF.

To note about this clonotype: A much larger clone is a single base away; this may be a read error. The chain recombines TRBV6-1 with TRBJ2-4; maybe TRBD2 (7 bases). V was pared by 4 bases and J by 10 bases, with 20 bases between. CDR1 and CDR2 (germline): MNHNS, SASEGT. The CDR3 is made up of 15 amino acids. CDR3 coding DNA: TGTGCCAGCAGTGGAGTGGAGGGGGGGCCCTCTATTCAGTACTTC. It specifies CASSGVEGGPSIQYF.

Worth noting for this clonotype: Because it lacks the conserved phenylalanine or tryptophan at the end, this CDR3 is likely a read error. The chain carries TRBV3-1 and TRBJ1-1; D gene unclear. The length of the CDR3 is 12 residues. From germline, CDR1 is LGHDT and CDR2 YNNKEL (reference sequence). V dropped 3 bases and J dropped 4 bases, with 6 bases sitting between them. CDR3 sequence reads: CASSHTPTEAFL. In DNA, the CDR3 is TGTGCCAGCAGCCACACACCCACTGAAGCTTTCCTT.

The CDR3 region is CASSYRAEGQYF. Here the CDR3 DNA reads TGTGCCAGCAGTTACCGGGCCGAAGGGCAGTACTTC. The chain recombines TRBV6-2 or TRBV6-3 with TRBJ2-7; D gene ambiguous. V was cut by 2 bases and J by 9 bases, with 11 bases left in between. CDR1 and CDR2 (germline): MNHEY, SVGEGT. The CDR3 is made up of 12 amino acids.

This clonotype has only a few counts. V and J are TRBV20-1 and TRBJ2-1; 9 positions agree with TRBD1. CDR1 and CDR2 from the germline V gene are DFQATT and SNEGSKA (reference sequence). The CDR3 sequence is 11 residues long. V shed 6 bases, J shed 8 bases, and the junction held 2 bases outside the gene matches. CDR3 protein: CSARTGDEQFF. The DNA of the CDR3 is TGCAGTGCGCGGACAGGGGATGAGCAGTTCTTC.

The chain carries TRBV29-1 and TRBJ1-1; no firm D call. The V end was cut by 8 bases, the J end by 6 bases, with 16 bases between. Germline loops: CDR1 SQVTM, CDR2 ANQGSEA. CDR3 length: 12 residues. CDR3 DNA sequence: TGCAGCTCCGGCGAGAGGACCTCTGAAGCTTTCTTT. Its translation: CSSGERTSEAFF.

The genes are TRBV7-2 and TRBJ1-4, with no clear D. Germline CDR1 is SGHTA and CDR2 is FQGNSA. V gave up 5 bases and J gave up 5 bases, with 15 bases separating them. The CDR3 is 15 amino acids. The CDR3 sequence is CASSPRDAFNEKLFF. The CDR3 DNA is TGTGCCAGCAGCCCCCGGGATGCCTTCAATGAAAAACTGTTTTTT.

This chain connects TRBV11-2 to TRBJ2-1; TRBD2 aligns across 7 bases. Germline assignment: CDR1 SGHAT and CDR2 FQNNGV. J lost 7 bases, V lost 1 base, and 13 bases had no gene match. This CDR3 has 17 residues. CDR3: CASSLVSGLAAHNEQFF. The CDR3 region has the DNA TGTGCCAGCAGCTTAGTCTCAGGTCTAGCGGCGCATAATGAGCAGTTCTTC. The variable domain in full, completed from reference TRBV11-2 and TRBJ2-1, reads EAGVAQSPRYKIIEKRQSVAFWCNPISGHATLYWYQQILGQGPKLLIQFQNNGVVDDSQLPKDRFSAERLKGVDSTLKIQPAKLEDSAVYLCASSLVSGLAAHNEQFFGPGTRLTVL.

The genes are TRBV28 and TRBJ2-5; the D is unclear. The tail of the sequence fits TRBJ2-1 better, so the J call may be wrong. Per germline, CDR1 MDHEN and CDR2 SYDVKM. The CDR3 is made up of 17 amino acids. The CDR3 region is CASSEPYTGALSNEQFF. The CDR3 bases are TGTGCCAGCAGTGAGCCTTATACGGGTGCTTTGAGCAATGAGCAGTTCTTC.

The V gene is TRBV6-1, the J gene TRBJ2-5; TRBD1 agrees at 8 bases. Germline loops: CDR1 MNHNS, CDR2 SASEGT. The CDR3 spans 13 residues. With V trimmed by 10 bases and J by 4 bases, 8 bases remained unmatched. CDR3 coding DNA: TGTGCCACGCAGACAGGGGTGGGAGAGACCCAGTACTTC. Its translation is CATQTGVGETQYF.

This clonotype has a handful of counts. The V and J genes are TRBV7-8 and TRBJ2-5; D ambiguous. The CDR3 totals 13 residues. Per germline, CDR1 SGHVS and CDR2 FQNEAQ. V was trimmed by 5 bases and J by 4 bases, leaving 11 bases between them. The CDR3 DNA is TGTGCCAGCAGCGCCGGCCCTGTAGAGACCCAGTACTTC. This encodes CASSAGPVETQYF.